The TCR beta chain described here comes from a study of patients and donors after allogeneic stem cell transplantation. TCRdb reanalysed the RT-PCR reads using MiXCR and keeps one entry per CDR3 protein. The sample has about 90,000 distinct CDR3 sequences, roughly 50% seen once. The germline gives CDR1 MNHNY, CDR2 SVGAGI (reference sequence). The V segment lost 5 bases and the J segment 4 bases; nucleotides outside the gene matches: 9. The CDR3 has 16 amino acids. Sample: blood, either unsorted or a sorted T cell fraction (not recorded which). The clonotype comes from a human donor who was either an allogeneic HSCT recipient or a stem cell or donor lymphocyte infusion donor (not recorded which). It is not recorded whose cells these are; they may come from a transplant donor. The V and J genes are TRBV6-6 and TRBJ1-5, with 9 bases aligning to TRBD1. Here the CDR3 DNA reads TGTGCCAGCAGTACCCCAGGACAGGGGCTGAATCAGCCCCAGCATTTT. It yields the protein CASSTPGQGLNQPQHF.